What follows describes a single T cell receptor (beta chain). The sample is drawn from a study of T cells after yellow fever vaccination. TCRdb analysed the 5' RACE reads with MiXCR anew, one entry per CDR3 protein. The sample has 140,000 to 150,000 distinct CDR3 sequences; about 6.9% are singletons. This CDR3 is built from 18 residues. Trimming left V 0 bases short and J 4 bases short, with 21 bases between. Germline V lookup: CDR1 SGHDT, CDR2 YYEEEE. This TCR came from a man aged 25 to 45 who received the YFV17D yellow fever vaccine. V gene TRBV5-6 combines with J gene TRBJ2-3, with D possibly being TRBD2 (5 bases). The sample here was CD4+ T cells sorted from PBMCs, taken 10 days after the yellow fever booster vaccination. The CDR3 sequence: CASSLGTMSDRRADTQYF. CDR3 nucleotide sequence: TGTGCCAGCAGCTTGGGCACGATGTCCGATAGGCGGGCAGATACGCAGTATTTT.